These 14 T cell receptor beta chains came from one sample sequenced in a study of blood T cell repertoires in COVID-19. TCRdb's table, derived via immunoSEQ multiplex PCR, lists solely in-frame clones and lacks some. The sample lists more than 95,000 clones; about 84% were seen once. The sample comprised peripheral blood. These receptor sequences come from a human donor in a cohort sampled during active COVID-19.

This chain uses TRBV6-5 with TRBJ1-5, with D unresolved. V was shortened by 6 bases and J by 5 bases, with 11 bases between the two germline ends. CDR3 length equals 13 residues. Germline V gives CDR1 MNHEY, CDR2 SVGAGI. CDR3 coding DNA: TGTGCCAGCAGCGACTTGGCAGATCAGCCCCAGCATTTT. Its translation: CASSDLADQPQHF.

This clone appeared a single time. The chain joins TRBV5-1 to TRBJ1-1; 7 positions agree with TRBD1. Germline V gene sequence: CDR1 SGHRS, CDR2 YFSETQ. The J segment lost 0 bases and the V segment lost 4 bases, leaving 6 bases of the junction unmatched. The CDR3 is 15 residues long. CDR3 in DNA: TGCGCCAGCAGCCTCTGGACAGGAGTGAACACTGAAGCTTTCTTT. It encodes CASSLWTGVNTEAFF.

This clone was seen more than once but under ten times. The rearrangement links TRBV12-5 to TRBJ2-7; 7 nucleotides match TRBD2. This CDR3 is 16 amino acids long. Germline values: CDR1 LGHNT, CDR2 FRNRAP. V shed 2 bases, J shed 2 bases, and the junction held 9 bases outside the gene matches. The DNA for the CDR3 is TGTGCTAGTGGTTTGTGGCTTGGCGGGAGCCCCTACGAGCAGTACTTC. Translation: CASGLWLGGSPYEQYF.

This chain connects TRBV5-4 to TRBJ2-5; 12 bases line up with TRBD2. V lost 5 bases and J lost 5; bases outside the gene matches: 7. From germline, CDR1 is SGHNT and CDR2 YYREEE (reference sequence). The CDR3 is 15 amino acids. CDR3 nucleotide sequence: TGTGCCAGCAGTGCGACTAGCGGGAGTGTTGAGACCCAGTACTTC. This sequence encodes CASSATSGSVETQYF.

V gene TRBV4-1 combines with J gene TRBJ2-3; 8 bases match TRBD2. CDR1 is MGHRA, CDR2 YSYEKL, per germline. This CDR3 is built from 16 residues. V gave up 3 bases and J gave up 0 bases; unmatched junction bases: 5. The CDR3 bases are TGCGCCAGCAGCCATCTCTCTAGCGGGAGCACAGATACGCAGTATTTT. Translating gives CASSHLSSGSTDTQYF.

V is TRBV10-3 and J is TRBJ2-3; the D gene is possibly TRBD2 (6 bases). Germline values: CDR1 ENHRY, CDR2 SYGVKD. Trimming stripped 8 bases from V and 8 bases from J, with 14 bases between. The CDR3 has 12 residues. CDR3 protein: CAISGEVGTQYF. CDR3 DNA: TGTGCCATCTCGGGAGAGGTGGGTACGCAGTATTTT.

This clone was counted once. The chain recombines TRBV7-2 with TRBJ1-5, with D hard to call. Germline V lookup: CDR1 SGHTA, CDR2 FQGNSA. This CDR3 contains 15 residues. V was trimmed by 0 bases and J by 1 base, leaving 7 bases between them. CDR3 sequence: CASSLAWLSNQPQHF. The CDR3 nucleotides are TGTGCCAGCAGCTTAGCGTGGCTCAGCAATCAGCCCCAGCATTTT.

CDR3 in amino acids: CASSQDRPTGELFF. The DNA of the CDR3 is TGTGCCAGCAGCCAAGACAGACCCACCGGGGAGCTGTTTTTT. The chain joins TRBV7-2 to TRBJ2-2; D may be TRBD1 (5 bases). The CDR3 sequence is 14 residues long. Germline lookup yields CDR1 SGHTA and CDR2 FQGNSA. V lost 5 bases and J 4 bases, leaving 11 bases between the germline ends.

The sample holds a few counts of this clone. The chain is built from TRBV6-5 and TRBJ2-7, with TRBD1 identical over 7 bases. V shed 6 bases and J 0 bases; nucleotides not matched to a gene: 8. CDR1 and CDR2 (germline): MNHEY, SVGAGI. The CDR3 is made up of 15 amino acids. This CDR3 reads CASSRGRGISYEQYF. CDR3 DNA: TGTGCCAGCAGCCGGGGCAGGGGGATCTCCTACGAGCAGTACTTC.

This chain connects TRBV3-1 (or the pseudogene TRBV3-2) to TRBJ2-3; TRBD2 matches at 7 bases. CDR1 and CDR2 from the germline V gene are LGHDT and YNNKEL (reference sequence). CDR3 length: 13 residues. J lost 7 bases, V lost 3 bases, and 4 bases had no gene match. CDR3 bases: TGTGCCAGCAGCCAGGGAGCGGGACATACGCAGTATTTT. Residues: CASSQGAGHTQYF.

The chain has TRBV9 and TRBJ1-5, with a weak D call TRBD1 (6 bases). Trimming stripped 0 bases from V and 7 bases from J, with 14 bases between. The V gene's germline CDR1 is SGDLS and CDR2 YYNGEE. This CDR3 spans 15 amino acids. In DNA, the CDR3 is TGTGCCAGCAGCGTAGGTCCGCAGGGGCAGCAGCCCCAGCATTTT. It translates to CASSVGPQGQQPQHF. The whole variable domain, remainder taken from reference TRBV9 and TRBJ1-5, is DSGVTQTPKHLITATGQRVTLRCSPRSGDLSVYWYQQSLDQGLQFLIQYYNGEERAKGNILERFSAQQFPDLHSELNLSSLELGDSALYFCASSVGPQGQQPQHFGDGTRLSIL.

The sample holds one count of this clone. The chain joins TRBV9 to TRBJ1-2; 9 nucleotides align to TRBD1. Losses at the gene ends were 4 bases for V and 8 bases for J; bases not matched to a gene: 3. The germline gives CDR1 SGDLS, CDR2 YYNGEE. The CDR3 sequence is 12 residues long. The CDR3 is CASSTGTGGYTF. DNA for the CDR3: TGTGCCAGCAGCACCGGGACAGGGGGCTACACCTTC.

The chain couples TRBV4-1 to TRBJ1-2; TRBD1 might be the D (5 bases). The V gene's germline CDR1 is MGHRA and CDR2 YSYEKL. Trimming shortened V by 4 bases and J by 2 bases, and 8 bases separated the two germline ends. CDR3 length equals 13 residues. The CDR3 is CASSPRQNYGYTF. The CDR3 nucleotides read TGCGCCAGCAGCCCGAGACAGAACTATGGCTACACCTTC.

The CDR3 loop is CASSLAGTSEYNEQFF. CDR3 sequence (DNA): TGTGCCAGCAGCTTAGCCGGGACTAGCGAGTACAATGAGCAGTTCTTC. This chain joins TRBV7-2 and TRBJ2-1; 10 bases agree with TRBD2. J lost 4 bases, V lost 0 bases, and 3 bases had no gene match. The CDR3 contains 16 residues. Germline CDR1 SGHTA, CDR2 FQGNSA.